The 26 T cell receptor beta chains below come from one sample, sequenced in a study of spatial heterogeneity in lung cancer. Time point of the sample: sample taken at primary tumor resection. Sequencing covered unsorted whole RNA taken from tumor, nontumor lung or frozen PBMC. TCRdb reprocessed the 5' RACE reads with MiXCR, giving one entry per CDR3 protein. The data contain around 89,000 distinct CDR3 sequences, 10% to 15% of them seen just once; the ten biggest clones take up under 50%. The specimen comprised PBMCs, sampled at surgery. These receptors were collected from a male donor with early-stage non-small cell lung cancer.

The chain combines TRBV27 with TRBJ2-7; 9 bases agree with TRBD2. Germline CDR1 reads MNHEY; CDR2 reads SMNVEV (reference sequence). The J segment lost 2 bases and the V segment lost 4 bases, leaving 3 bases of the junction unmatched. The CDR3 covers 14 residues. CDR3 region: CASSSGGRAYEQYF. The CDR3 DNA reads as TGTGCCAGCAGTTCGGGCGGGAGGGCCTACGAGCAGTACTTC.

This clonotype was seen at least ten times. The J gene is TRBJ1-4, the V gene TRBV10-3; D ambiguous. Germline loops: CDR1 ENHRY, CDR2 SYGVKD. V lost 2 bases and J lost 10, with 5 bases in between. The CDR3 totals 11 residues. CDR3 loop: CAISEDGKLFF. CDR3 bases: TGTGCCATCAGTGAGGATGGAAAACTGTTTTTT.

This chain connects TRBV19 to TRBJ1-5, with 7 bases lining up with TRBD1. J was trimmed by 0 bases and V by 7 bases; bases with no gene match: 6. This CDR3 spans 15 amino acids. Germline V gene data show CDR1 as LNHDA and CDR2 as SQIVND (reference sequence). CDR3 in amino acids: CASIPGTASNQPQHF. DNA for the CDR3: TGTGCCAGTATTCCCGGGACAGCTAGCAATCAGCCCCAGCATTTT.

This clonotype has ten or more counts. The V and J genes are TRBV5-1 and TRBJ2-3; 9 nucleotides agree with TRBD1. Germline assignment: CDR1 SGHRS and CDR2 YFSETQ. J lost 6 bases, V lost 3 bases, and 5 bases had no gene match. The CDR3 consists of 14 residues. The CDR3 DNA reads as TGCGCCAGCAGCTCACAGGGGGCGAGGGATACGCAGTATTTT. It specifies CASSSQGARDTQYF. Looking up the rest from reference TRBV5-1 and TRBJ2-3 gives the full variable domain: KAGVTQTPRYLIKTRGQQVTLSCSPISGHRSVSWYQQTPGQGLQFLFEYFSETQRNKGNFPGRFSGRQFSNSRSEMNVSTLELGDSALYLCASSSQGARDTQYFGPGTRLTVL.

The V gene is TRBV28, the J gene TRBJ2-7; the D is unclear. The V gene's germline CDR1 is MDHEN and CDR2 SYDVKM. V shed 7 bases and J shed 2 bases, with 18 bases lying between them. The CDR3 is 15 residues long. CDR3 in amino acids: CASTTDMGTTYEQYF. The DNA of the CDR3 is TGTGCCAGCACCACAGATATGGGTACAACCTACGAGCAGTACTTC.

The chain recombines TRBV18 with TRBJ1-4; 11 nucleotides line up with TRBD1. V shed 3 bases, J shed 7 bases, and the junction held 4 bases outside the gene matches. The CDR3 length is 15 residues. Looked up from germline, CDR1 is KGHSH and CDR2 is LQKENI. This chain's CDR3 is CASSPGGTGGEKLFF. The CDR3 nucleotides read TGTGCCAGCTCACCCGGCGGGACAGGGGGTGAAAAACTGTTTTTT.

This chain joins TRBV6-1 and TRBJ2-1; TRBD1 matches at 11 bases. The length of the CDR3 is 15 residues. J lost 4 bases, V lost 5 bases, and 4 bases had no gene match. Germline V CDR1 and CDR2: MNHNS, SASEGT. CDR3 coding DNA: TGTGCCAGCAGTAACCGGGACAGGGGGTACAATGAGCAGTTCTTC. Translating gives CASSNRDRGYNEQFF.

The gene calls are TRBV15 and TRBJ2-1; no reliable D call. V gave up 0 bases and J gave up 6 bases, with 9 bases separating them. This CDR3 has 14 residues. Germline V gene sequence: CDR1 LNHNV, CDR2 YYDKDF (reference sequence). The CDR3 sequence is CATSRDVGSNEQFF. Written as DNA, the CDR3 is TGTGCCACCAGCAGAGATGTCGGAAGCAATGAGCAGTTCTTC.

The chain couples TRBV20-1 to TRBJ2-6; D assignment may be TRBD1 or TRBD2 (6 bases each). CDR1 and CDR2 (germline): DFQATT, SNEGSKA (reference sequence). This CDR3 spans 16 amino acids. V shed 4 bases and J shed 2 bases, with 15 bases lying between them. The CDR3 DNA is TGCAGTGCTATAGAGACCGGGGGCGCTGGGGCCAACGTCCTGACTTTC. This gives the protein CSAIETGGAGANVLTF.

This clonotype was observed a few times. CDR3 amino acids: CASSQGLAGSSYEQYF. CDR3 nucleotides: TGTGCCAGCAGCCAGGGTTTAGCGGGGTCCTCCTACGAGCAGTACTTC. The V gene is TRBV3-1, the J gene TRBJ2-7; 8 bases fit TRBD2. With 3 bases clipped from V and 0 bases from J, the junction kept 7 bases outside the gene matches. Per the germline V gene, CDR1 is LGHDT and CDR2 is YNNKEL (reference sequence). The CDR3 is 16 amino acids.

The chain couples TRBV29-1 to TRBJ1-2, with D perhaps matching TRBD1 (6 bases). This CDR3 region has 11 residues. Germline loops: CDR1 SQVTM, CDR2 ANQGSEA. The CDR3 nucleotides read TGCGGGGAAGGGGGATCTTATGGCTACACCTTC. Its translation: CGEGGSYGYTF.

Of note for this clonotype: The conserved closing phenylalanine or tryptophan is absent in this CDR3, likely reflecting a read error. J is TRBJ2-3 and V is TRBV9, with D perhaps TRBD1 (5 bases). CDR1 is SGDLS and CDR2 is YYNGEE in the germline V gene. V was clipped by 4 bases and J by 4 bases, with 10 bases between them. This CDR3 contains 13 residues. This chain's CDR3 is CASSRQISDTQYL. For the CDR3, the DNA is TGTGCCAGCAGCCGACAGATTTCAGATACGCAGTATTTG.

This clonotype was seen more than once but under ten times. The chain carries TRBV20-1 and TRBJ2-7; D may match TRBD1 or TRBD2 (5 bases each). The CDR3 is 11 residues long. Per germline, CDR1 DFQATT and CDR2 SNEGSKA (reference sequence). Trimming stripped 6 bases from V and 6 bases from J, with 12 bases between. The CDR3 nucleotides are TGCAGTGCCCGGGACGTACCCGAGCAGTACTTC. This sequence encodes CSARDVPEQYF.

The table lists this clonotype with a few counts. The chain recombines TRBV5-1 with TRBJ2-7; D gene uncertain. The CDR3 contains 14 residues. Trimming stripped 1 base from V and 2 bases from J, with 10 bases between. Per germline, CDR1 SGHRS and CDR2 YFSETQ. CDR3 in amino acids: CASSLYSGTYEQYF. In DNA, the CDR3 is TGCGCCAGCAGCTTGTATTCCGGTACCTACGAGCAGTACTTC.

This clonotype showed up many times. CDR3 loop: CASNPLRGPSTEAFF. CDR3 coding DNA: TGTGCCAGCAATCCCCTCAGAGGGCCCAGCACTGAAGCTTTCTTT. The chain has TRBV6-2 or TRBV6-3 and TRBJ1-1, with D uncertain. The germline gives CDR1 MNHEY, CDR2 SVGEGT. Trimming removed 7 bases at V and 4 bases at J, with 19 bases between. This CDR3 contains 15 residues.

V is TRBV7-2 and J is TRBJ2-6; TRBD1 might be the D (5 bases). V was pared by 4 bases and J by 1 base, with 11 bases between. This CDR3 has 16 amino acids. Per the germline V gene, CDR1 is SGHTA and CDR2 is FQGNSA. In DNA, the CDR3 is TGTGCCAGCAGCTGGAAGCAGGGTTCTGGGGCCAACGTCCTGACTTTC. Its translation: CASSWKQGSGANVLTF.

The chain couples TRBV6-2 or TRBV6-3 to TRBJ1-2; no definite D call. The ends were cut back, 2 bases at V and 5 bases at J, with 9 bases in the middle. CDR1 is MNHEY, CDR2 SVGEGT, per germline. The CDR3 has 13 amino acids. The CDR3 sequence: CASSYGISYGYTF. In DNA form, the CDR3 reads TGTGCCAGCAGTTACGGGATATCGTATGGCTACACCTTC.

At least ten counts were recorded for this clonotype. Sequence at one end of the junction differs from germline and may be a read error. The V and J genes are TRBV7-7 and TRBJ2-2; 7 bases map to TRBD1. The CDR3 has 14 residues. Germline V gene sequence: CDR1 SSHAT, CDR2 FNYEAQ (reference sequence). CDR3 loop: CASSLEGATGELFF. CDR3 bases: TGTGCTAGCAGCTTAGAGGGGGCAACCGGGGAGCTGTTTTTT.

The chain recombines TRBV4-3 with TRBJ2-2; D possibly uses TRBD1 or TRBD2 (5 bases each). Germline CDR1 is LGHNA and CDR2 is YSLEER. V was clipped by 0 bases and J by 4 bases, with 12 bases between them. The CDR3 is made up of 16 amino acids. The CDR3 DNA reads as TGCGCCAGCAGCCAAGAAGGGGTAGCGCGCACCGGGGAGCTGTTTTTT. Its translation is CASSQEGVARTGELFF.

This clonotype appeared many times. The gene calls are TRBV5-1 and TRBJ2-7; 7 bases fit TRBD2. CDR1 is SGHRS and CDR2 is YFSETQ in the germline V gene. V shed 6 bases, J shed 1 base, and the junction held 10 bases outside the gene matches. The CDR3 is 15 amino acids. The CDR3 reads CASTPTGTTSYEQYF. The CDR3 DNA sequence: TGCGCCAGCACCCCGACCGGGACTACATCCTACGAGCAGTACTTC.

This clonotype was picked up a small number of times. The V gene is TRBV6-6, the J gene TRBJ2-7; D is possibly TRBD2 (5 bases). CDR1 MNHNY and CDR2 SVGAGI come from the germline V gene (reference sequence). Trimming shortened V by 7 bases and J by 5 bases, and 15 bases separated the two germline ends. CDR3 length: 13 residues. The CDR3 loop is CASTLVEIHEQYF. The CDR3 coding sequence is TGTGCCAGCACACTAGTTGAGATCCACGAGCAGTACTTC.

For the CDR3, the DNA is TGTGCCAGCAGCTTATCCCGGCGGGGCCAAGAGACCCAGTACTTC. Its protein product is CASSLSRRGQETQYF. The chain joins TRBV13 to TRBJ2-5; D possibly corresponds to TRBD2 (6 bases). Germline loops: CDR1 PRHDT, CDR2 FYEKMQ (reference sequence). The CDR3 is made up of 15 amino acids. V was clipped by 2 bases and J by 1 base, with 11 bases between them.

J is TRBJ2-5 and V is TRBV9; D perhaps matches TRBD1 (6 bases). Trimming removed 0 bases at V and 5 bases at J, with 14 bases between. Germline V gives CDR1 SGDLS, CDR2 YYNGEE. This CDR3 is built from 15 residues. CDR3 in amino acids: CASSVGTGQRETQYF. As DNA, the CDR3 is TGTGCCAGCAGCGTAGGTACAGGGCAGCGGGAGACCCAGTACTTC.

This clonotype has ten or more counts. The chain combines TRBV7-2 with TRBJ2-5; perhaps TRBD2 as D (5 bases). V gave up 4 bases and J gave up 5 bases, with 14 bases separating them. The CDR3 has 14 residues. Germline V gene lookup returns CDR1 SGHTA and CDR2 FQGNSA. Here the CDR3 DNA reads TGTGCCAGCAGCTCCCAACCCGGCGGGGAGACCCAGTACTTC. Its protein is CASSSQPGGETQYF.

CDR3 protein: CASSLRRESTDTQYF. In DNA form, the CDR3 reads TGTGCCAGCAGCTTAAGGAGGGAGTCTACAGATACGCAGTATTTT. The chain recombines TRBV11-2 with TRBJ2-3, with D possibly matching TRBD2 (6 bases). Germline lookup yields CDR1 SGHAT and CDR2 FQNNGV. V gave up 2 bases and J gave up 3 bases, with 12 bases separating them. The CDR3 spans 15 residues.

The gene calls are TRBV4-3 and TRBJ1-4, with a possible D match to TRBD1 (5 bases). Germline V gene lookup returns CDR1 LGHNA and CDR2 YSLEER. The CDR3 totals 16 residues. Deletions cut 0 bases from V and 7 bases from J, with 15 bases between. For the CDR3, the DNA is TGCGCCAGCAGCCAAGATTCCGGGACGAGAAGTGAAAAACTGTTTTTT. Translation: CASSQDSGTRSEKLFF.